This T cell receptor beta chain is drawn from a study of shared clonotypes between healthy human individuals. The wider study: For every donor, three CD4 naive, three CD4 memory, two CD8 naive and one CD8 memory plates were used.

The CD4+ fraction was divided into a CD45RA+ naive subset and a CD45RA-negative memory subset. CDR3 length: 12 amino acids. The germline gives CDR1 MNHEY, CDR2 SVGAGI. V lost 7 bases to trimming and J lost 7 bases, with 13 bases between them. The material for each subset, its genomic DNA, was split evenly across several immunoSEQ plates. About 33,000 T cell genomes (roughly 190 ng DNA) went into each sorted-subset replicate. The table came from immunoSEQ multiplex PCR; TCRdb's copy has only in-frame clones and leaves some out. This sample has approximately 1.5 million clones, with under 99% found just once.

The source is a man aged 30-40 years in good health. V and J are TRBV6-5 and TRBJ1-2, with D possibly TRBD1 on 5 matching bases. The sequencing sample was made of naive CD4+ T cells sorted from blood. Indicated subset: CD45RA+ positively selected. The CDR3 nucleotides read TGTGCCAGCACCGGGCAGGGAGCTGGCTACACCTTC. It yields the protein CASTGQGAGYTF.